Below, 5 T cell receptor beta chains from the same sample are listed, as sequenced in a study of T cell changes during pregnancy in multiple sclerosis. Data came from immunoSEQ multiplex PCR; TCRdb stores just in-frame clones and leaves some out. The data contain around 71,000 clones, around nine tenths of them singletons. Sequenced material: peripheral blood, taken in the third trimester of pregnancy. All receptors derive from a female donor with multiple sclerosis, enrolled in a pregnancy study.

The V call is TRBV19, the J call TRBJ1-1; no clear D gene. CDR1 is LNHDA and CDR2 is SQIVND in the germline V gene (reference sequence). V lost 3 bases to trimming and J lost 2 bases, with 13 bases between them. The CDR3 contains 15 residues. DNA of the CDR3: TGTGCCAGTAGTATCCGCTTTCGGGGAAACACTGAAGCTTTCTTT. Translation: CASSIRFRGNTEAFF.

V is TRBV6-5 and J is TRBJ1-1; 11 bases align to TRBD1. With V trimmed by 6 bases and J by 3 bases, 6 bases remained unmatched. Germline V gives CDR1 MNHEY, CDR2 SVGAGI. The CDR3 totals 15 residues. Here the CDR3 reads CASRWTGGLDTEAFF. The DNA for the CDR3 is TGTGCCAGCAGGTGGACAGGGGGCCTCGACACTGAAGCTTTCTTT.

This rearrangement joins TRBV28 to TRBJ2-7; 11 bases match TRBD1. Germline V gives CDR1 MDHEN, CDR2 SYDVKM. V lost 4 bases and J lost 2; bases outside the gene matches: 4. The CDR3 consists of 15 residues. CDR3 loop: CASSSPGQGAYEQYF. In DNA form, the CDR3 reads TGTGCCAGCAGTTCACCGGGACAGGGGGCCTACGAGCAGTACTTC. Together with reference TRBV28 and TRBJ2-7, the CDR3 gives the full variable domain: DVKVTQSSRYLVKRTGEKVFLECVQDMDHENMFWYRQDPGLGLRLIYFSYDVKMKEKGDIPEGYSVSREKKERFSLILESASTNQTSMYLCASSSPGQGAYEQYFGPGTRLTVT.

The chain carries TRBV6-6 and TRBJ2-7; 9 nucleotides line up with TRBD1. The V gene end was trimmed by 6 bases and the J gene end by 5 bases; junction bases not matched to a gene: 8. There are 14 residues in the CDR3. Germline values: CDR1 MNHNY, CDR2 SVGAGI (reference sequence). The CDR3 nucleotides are TGTGCCAGCAGCTCCGGGACAGGGCCCCACGAGCAGTACTTC. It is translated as CASSSGTGPHEQYF.

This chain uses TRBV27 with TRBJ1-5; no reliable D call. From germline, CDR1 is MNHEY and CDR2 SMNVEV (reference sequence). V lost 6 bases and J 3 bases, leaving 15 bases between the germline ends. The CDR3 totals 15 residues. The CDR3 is CASRGQAQLNQPQHF. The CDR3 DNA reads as TGTGCCAGCAGAGGTCAGGCACAGCTCAATCAGCCCCAGCATTTT.